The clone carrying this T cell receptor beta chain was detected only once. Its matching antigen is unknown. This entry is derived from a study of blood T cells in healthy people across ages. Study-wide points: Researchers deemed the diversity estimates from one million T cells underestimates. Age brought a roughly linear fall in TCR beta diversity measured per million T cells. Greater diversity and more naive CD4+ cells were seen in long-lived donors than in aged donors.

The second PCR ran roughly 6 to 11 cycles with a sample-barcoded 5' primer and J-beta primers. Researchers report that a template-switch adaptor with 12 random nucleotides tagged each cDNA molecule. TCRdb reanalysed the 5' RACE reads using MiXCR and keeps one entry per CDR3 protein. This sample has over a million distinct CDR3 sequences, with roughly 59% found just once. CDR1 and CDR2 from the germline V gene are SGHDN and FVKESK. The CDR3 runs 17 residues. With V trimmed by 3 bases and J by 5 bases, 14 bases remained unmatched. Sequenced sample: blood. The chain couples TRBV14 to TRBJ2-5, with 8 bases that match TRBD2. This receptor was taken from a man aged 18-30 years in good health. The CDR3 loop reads CASSHKHPGGYTETQYF. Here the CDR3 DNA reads TGTGCCAGCAGCCATAAACACCCGGGGGGGTACACGGAGACCCAGTACTTC.